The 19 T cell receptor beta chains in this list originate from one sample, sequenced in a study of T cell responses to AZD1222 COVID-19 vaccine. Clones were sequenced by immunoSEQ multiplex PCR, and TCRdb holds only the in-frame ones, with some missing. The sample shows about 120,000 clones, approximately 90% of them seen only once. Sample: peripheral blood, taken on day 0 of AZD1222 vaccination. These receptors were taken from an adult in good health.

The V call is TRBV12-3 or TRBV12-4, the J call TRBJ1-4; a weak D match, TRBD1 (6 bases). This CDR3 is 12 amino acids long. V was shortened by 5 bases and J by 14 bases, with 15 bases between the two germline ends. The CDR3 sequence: CASSGRLGALFF. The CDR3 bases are TGTGCCAGCAGTGGCAGGTTGGGGGCTCTGTTTTTT.

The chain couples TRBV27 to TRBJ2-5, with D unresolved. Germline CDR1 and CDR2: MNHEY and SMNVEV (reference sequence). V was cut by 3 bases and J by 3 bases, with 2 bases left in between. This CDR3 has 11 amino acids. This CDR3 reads CASSFKETQYF. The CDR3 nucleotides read TGTGCCAGCAGTTTTAAAGAGACCCAGTACTTC.

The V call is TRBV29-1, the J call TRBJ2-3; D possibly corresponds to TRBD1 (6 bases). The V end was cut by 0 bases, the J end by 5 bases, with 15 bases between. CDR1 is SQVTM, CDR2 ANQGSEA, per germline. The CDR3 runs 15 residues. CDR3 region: CSVEDLTGLGDTQYF. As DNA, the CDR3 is TGCAGCGTTGAAGATCTTACAGGGCTGGGAGATACGCAGTATTTT.

The CDR3 sequence: CASSFGLVFSGANVLTF. In DNA form, the CDR3 reads TGTGCCAGCAGCTTTGGACTTGTTTTCTCTGGGGCCAACGTCCTGACTTTC. The chain links TRBV7-8 to TRBJ2-6; the D gene is possibly TRBD2 (5 bases). Germline assignment: CDR1 SGHVS and CDR2 FQNEAQ. With 3 bases removed from V and 0 bases from J, the gap between germline ends came to 12 bases. The CDR3 is 17 residues long.

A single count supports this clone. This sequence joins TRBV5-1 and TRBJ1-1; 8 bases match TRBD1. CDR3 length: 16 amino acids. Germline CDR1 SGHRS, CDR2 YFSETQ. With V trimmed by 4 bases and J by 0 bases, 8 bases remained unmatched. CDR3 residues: CASSIRTGPLNTEAFF. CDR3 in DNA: TGCGCCAGCAGCATCCGGACAGGGCCTTTGAACACTGAAGCTTTCTTT.

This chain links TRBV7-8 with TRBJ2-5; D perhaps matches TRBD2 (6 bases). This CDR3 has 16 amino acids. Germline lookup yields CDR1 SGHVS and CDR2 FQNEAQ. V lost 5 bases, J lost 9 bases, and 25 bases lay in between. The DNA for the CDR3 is TGTGCCAGCAGCCCAGGCGGGATTGTACAAACTGAAGCCCAGTACTTC. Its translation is CASSPGGIVQTEAQYF.

Here the CDR3 reads CASSYGNPNQPQHF. The CDR3 DNA reads TGTGCCAGCAGTTACGGTAATCCGAATCAGCCCCAGCATTTT. This chain joins TRBV6-2 or TRBV6-3 and TRBJ1-5, with D uncertain. Looked up from germline, CDR1 is MNHEY and CDR2 is SVGEGT. The CDR3 runs 14 residues. Deletions cut 2 bases from V and 4 bases from J, with 9 bases between.

The CDR3 DNA reads TGTGCCAGCAGCCCGACCGGGACTAGCGACACCTACGAGCAGTACTTC. Protein sequence: CASSPTGTSDTYEQYF. The V gene is TRBV4-2, the J gene TRBJ2-7; 10 nucleotides align to TRBD2. The length of the CDR3 is 16 residues. CDR1 is LGHNA and CDR2 is YNFKEQ in the germline V gene. Unmatched junction bases numbered 8, after V lost 4 bases and J lost 2 bases.

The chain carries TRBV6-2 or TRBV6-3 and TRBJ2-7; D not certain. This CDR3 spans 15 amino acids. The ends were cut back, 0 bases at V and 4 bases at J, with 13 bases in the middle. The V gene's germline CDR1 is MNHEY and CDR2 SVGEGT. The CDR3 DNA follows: TGTGCCAGCAGTTACTCCTCTGGGTTAGGGTACGAGCAGTACTTC. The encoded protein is CASSYSSGLGYEQYF.

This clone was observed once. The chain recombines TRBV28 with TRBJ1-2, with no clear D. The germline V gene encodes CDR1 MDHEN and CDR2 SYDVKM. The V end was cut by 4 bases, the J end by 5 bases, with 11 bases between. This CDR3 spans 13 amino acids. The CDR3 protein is CASSSSNRYGYTF. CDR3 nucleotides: TGTGCCAGCAGTTCCTCGAACAGATATGGCTACACCTTC.

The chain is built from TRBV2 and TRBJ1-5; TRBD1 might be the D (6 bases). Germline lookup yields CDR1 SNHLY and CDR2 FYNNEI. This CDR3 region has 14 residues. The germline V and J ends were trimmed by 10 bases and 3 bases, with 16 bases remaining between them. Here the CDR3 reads CAIRRGLANQPQHF. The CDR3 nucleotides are TGTGCCATTCGTCGGGGGCTTGCCAATCAGCCCCAGCATTTT.

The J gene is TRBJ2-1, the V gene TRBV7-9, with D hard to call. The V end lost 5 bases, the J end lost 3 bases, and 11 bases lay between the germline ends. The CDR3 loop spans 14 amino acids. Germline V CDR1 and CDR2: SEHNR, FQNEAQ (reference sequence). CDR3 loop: CASSPQQNYNEQFF. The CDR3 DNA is TGTGCCAGCAGCCCACAACAGAACTACAATGAGCAGTTCTTC. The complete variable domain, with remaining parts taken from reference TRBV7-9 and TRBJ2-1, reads DTGVSQNPRHKITKRGQNVTFRCDPISEHNRLYWYRQTLGQGPEFLTYFQNEAQLEKSRLLSDRFSAERPKGSFSTLEIQRTEQGDSAMYLCASSPQQNYNEQFFGPGTRLTVL.

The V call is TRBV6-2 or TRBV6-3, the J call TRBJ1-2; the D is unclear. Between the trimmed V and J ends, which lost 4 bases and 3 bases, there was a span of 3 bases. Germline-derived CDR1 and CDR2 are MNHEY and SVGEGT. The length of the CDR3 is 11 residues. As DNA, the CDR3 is TGTGCCAGCAGTTTCGACTATGGCTACACCTTC. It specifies CASSFDYGYTF.

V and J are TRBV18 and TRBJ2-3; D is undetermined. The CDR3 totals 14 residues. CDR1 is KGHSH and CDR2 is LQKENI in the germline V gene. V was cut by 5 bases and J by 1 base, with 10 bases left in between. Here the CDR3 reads CASSSSYGTDTQYF. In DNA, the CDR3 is TGTGCCAGCTCAAGCAGCTATGGCACAGATACGCAGTATTTT.

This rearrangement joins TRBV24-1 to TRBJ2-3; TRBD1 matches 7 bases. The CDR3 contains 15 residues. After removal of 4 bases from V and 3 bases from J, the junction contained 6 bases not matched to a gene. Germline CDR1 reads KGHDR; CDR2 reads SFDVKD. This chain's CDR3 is CATSDPNRGTDTQYF. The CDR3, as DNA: TGTGCCACCAGTGACCCCAACAGGGGAACAGATACGCAGTATTTT.

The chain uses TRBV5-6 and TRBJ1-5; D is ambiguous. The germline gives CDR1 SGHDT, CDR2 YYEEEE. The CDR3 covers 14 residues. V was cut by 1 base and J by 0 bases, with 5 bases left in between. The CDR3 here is CASSLQISNQPQHF. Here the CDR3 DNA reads TGTGCCAGCAGCTTGCAAATTAGCAATCAGCCCCAGCATTTT.

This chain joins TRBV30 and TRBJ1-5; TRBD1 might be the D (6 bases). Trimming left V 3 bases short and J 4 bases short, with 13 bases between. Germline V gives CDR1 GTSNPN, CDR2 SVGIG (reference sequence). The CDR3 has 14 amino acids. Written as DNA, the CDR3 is TGTGCCTGGAGCCTCGGGACACCTAATCAGCCCCAGCATTTT. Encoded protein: CAWSLGTPNQPQHF.

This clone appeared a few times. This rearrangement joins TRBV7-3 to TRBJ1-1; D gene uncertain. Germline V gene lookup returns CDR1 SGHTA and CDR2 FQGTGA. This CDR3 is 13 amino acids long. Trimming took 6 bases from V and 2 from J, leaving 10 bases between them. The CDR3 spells CASSFSDNTEAFF. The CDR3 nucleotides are TGTGCCAGCAGTTTCAGTGACAACACTGAAGCTTTCTTT. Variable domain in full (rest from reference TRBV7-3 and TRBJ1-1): GAGVSQTPSNKVTEKGKYVELRCDPISGHTALYWYRQSLGQGPEFLIYFQGTGAADDSGLPNDRFFAVRPEGSVSTLKIQRTERGDSAVYLCASSFSDNTEAFFGQGTRLTVV.

In nucleotides, the CDR3 is TGTGCCTGGAGTGTAGGAGTGGGAGCTAACTATGGCTACACCTTC. This codes for CAWSVGVGANYGYTF. The V and J genes are TRBV30 and TRBJ1-2; D not resolved. The ends were cut back, 0 bases at V and 0 bases at J, with 11 bases in the middle. From germline, CDR1 is GTSNPN and CDR2 SVGIG (reference sequence). The length of the CDR3 is 15 residues.